The T cell receptor (beta chain) under discussion was sequenced for a study of cytotoxic CD8 clonotypes in ibrutinib-treated CLL. Study in general: The cohort had 10 to 12 relapsed/refractory and approximately 14 treatment-naive patients, 17 IGHV unmutated.

This clone was detected only a few times. Deep sequencing aimed at 1 in 200,000 to 1 in 1 million T cells' resolution. Assay: immunoSEQ multiplex PCR; the TCRdb copy retains only in-frame clones and omits some. The sample carries some 100,000 clones, 58% recorded once. TCR beta library input comprised roughly 1.9 micrograms of genomic DNA from cryopreserved PBMCs. Between the trimmed V and J ends, which lost 5 bases and 5 bases, there was a span of 12 bases. The length of the CDR3 is 14 residues. Germline V lookup: CDR1 SEHNR, CDR2 FQNEAQ (reference sequence). The sample here was PBMCs, taken after 24 months of ibrutinib treatment. The receptor was isolated from a human donor with chronic lymphocytic leukemia. This rearrangement joins TRBV7-9 to TRBJ2-2, with D perhaps matching TRBD1 or TRBD2 (5 bases each). The CDR3 protein is CASSLGAGTGELFF. DNA for the CDR3: TGTGCCAGCAGCCTCGGGGCCGGAACCGGGGAGCTGTTTTTT.